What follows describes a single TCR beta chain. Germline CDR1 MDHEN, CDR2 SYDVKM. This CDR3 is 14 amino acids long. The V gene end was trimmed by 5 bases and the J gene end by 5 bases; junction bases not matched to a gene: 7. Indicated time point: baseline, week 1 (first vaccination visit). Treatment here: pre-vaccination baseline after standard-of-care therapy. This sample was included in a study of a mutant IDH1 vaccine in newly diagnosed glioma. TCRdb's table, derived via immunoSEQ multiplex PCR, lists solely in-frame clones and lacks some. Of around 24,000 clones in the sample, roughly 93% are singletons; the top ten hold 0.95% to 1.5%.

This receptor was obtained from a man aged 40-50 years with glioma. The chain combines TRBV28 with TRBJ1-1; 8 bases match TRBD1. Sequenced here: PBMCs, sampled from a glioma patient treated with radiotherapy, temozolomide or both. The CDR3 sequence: CASSPQTGETEAFF. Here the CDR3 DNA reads TGTGCCAGCAGTCCTCAGACAGGGGAGACTGAAGCTTTCTTT.